The present T cell receptor (beta chain) was sequenced within a study of blood T cell repertoires in COVID-19. Study-level background: T cells, B-cell-depleted T cells, or PBMCs provided the cDNA or gDNA that served as material.

This clone was recorded a few times. Here immunoSEQ multiplex PCR was the method, and the copy in TCRdb shows in-frame clones only, minus some. The repertoire holds under 300,000 clones, with about nine tenths as singletons. This CDR3 contains 13 residues. V was clipped by 5 bases and J by 6 bases; unmatched bases: 4. Specimen: PBMCs or T cells enriched from blood (not recorded which). The TCR comes from a man between 18 and 29 years old who had recovered from COVID-19. V gene TRBV12-3 or TRBV12-4 combines with J gene TRBJ2-1, with 7 bases aligning to TRBD1. The CDR3 nucleotides are TGTGCCAGCAGTCTTCGACAGGGCAATGAGCAGTTCTTC. Amino acid sequence: CASSLRQGNEQFF.